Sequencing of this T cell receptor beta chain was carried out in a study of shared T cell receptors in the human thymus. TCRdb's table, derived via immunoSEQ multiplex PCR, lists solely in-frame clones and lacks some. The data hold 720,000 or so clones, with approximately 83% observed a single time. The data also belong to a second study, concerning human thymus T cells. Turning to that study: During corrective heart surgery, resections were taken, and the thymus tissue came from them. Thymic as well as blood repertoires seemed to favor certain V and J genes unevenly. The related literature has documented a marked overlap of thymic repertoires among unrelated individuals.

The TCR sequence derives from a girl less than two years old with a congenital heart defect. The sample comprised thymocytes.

CDR3 DNA sequence: TGCGCCAGCAGCCAACCAGAACACCCCAGGGAGCAGTTCTTC. It translates to CASSQPEHPREQFF. The J gene is TRBJ2-1, the V gene TRBV4-1; no definite D call. The CDR3 covers 14 residues. CDR1 is MGHRA, CDR2 YSYEKL, per germline. Trimming took off 2 bases at V and 10 bases at J, with 15 bases between the two ends.